The entry below describes one T cell receptor beta chain. The antigen it binds to is not known. No per-base quality is available; no much larger clone lies one base away. This sample was taken from a study of shared clonotypes between healthy human individuals (TCRdb year 2020). As for the study more broadly: A few men and two women, aged 18 to 49 years, made up the cohort. Per donor, three plates each were used for CD4 naive and CD4 memory, two for CD8 naive, and one for CD8 memory. The study deeply sequenced blood TCR repertoires of about five healthy adults to estimate repertoire size and the extent of clonotype sharing between individuals. To increase sequencing depth and limit assay-specific biases, different laboratories used diverse techniques to prepare libraries and sequence TCR repertoires. Each donor's leukapheresis produced roughly between roughly 0.85 and 9.5 billion PBMCs. Study-wide findings and limitations: Naive subsets generally had larger estimated clonotype richness than memory subsets. Compared with non-shared clonotypes, clonotypes shared by all four sorted-subset donors had higher generation probabilities. Even with the large sequencing depth, rarefaction of the sorted-subset datasets indicated that sequencing was incomplete. When a few donors were compared, the shared fraction of clonotypes was around 5.1% for naive CD4, about 4% for naive CD8, 2.3% for memory CD4, and 0.3% to 0.5% for memory CD8. Sampling was restricted to blood, and TCR repertoires in tissue are likely to differ from TCR repertoires in blood. Pairwise subsampling led to the expectation that sequencing depth would affect the degree of clonotype sharing among donors. Because the study included only a small number of donors, the genetic and exposure-history diversity represented was limited.

CD8 naive samples were obtained by positive selection for CCR7 among CD45RO-negative cells, yielding a CD45RA+CCR7+ population from which TemRA cells were excluded. The donors were healthy, HIV-negative adults with no recently reported acute infections or vaccinations. Only Caucasian adults living in Nashville, Tennessee, USA were represented among the donors. After blood collection by leukapheresis, PBMCs were isolated using Ficoll-Histopaque density gradient centrifugation and then cryopreserved in the vapor phase of liquid nitrogen. Analytical flow cytometry was used to check the purity and quantity of every magnetically sorted T cell population. Genomic DNA was isolated from each sorted fraction and quantified by UV absorbance on a Nanodrop 2000c. TCR CDR3 regions were amplified from genomic DNA by multiplex PCR using the deep immunoSEQ assay. Genomic DNA extracted from each cell subset was distributed evenly over all wells of several immunoSEQ 96-well plates, and each plate served as one replicate. For sorted subsets, about 200 ng genomic DNA, equal to tens of thousands of T cell genomes, was loaded into each replicate PCR. The purified libraries were quantified using a Qubit 3.0 fluorometer, sized with a Bioanalyzer 2100, and then quantified again using the KAPA Library Quantification kit. Every immunoSEQ 96-well plate was sequenced on a dedicated single-read 150-cycle Illumina NextSeq 550 flow cell. As for how the authors treated the data: Because only junctional sequences without quality scores were contained in the immunoSEQ output, filtering matching that applied to full-length reads could not be performed. Sequences were annotated with PyIR, a Python wrapper for IgBLAST v1.9, and V/J genes and CDR3 were assigned using IMGT germline references. Reads were filtered out if the reads had weak V/J assignments (E-value above 1e-6), no CDR3, stop codons, out-of-frame junctions, or ambiguous translated residues. A V3J clonotype was defined by an identical inferred V gene, J gene, and CDR3 amino acid sequence. The percentage overlap between two repertoires was calculated by dividing the number of shared unique clonotypes by the size of the smaller repertoire. RTK rarefaction, the Chao1 estimator, and Recon v2.1 estimates of unobserved clonotypes were used to assess repertoire richness. OLGA was used to compute generation probabilities for all TCRbeta clonotypes that the gDNA method yielded from several donors. Entries here come from immuneACCESS through TCRdb and include only in-frame sequences with V and J called. Some clones fail to appear in such tables; in the studies checked, an unresolved V gene covers under half of the shortfall, and the cause of the remainder is unknown. V, J and clone size are taken as reported in that table, and D and trimming were inferred from the DNA itself. Across this sample there are about 550,000 clones, with 95% seen only once. Around 0.11% of the sample goes to the ten largest clones.

The sequence came from a young woman in good health. Sequences were obtained from naive CD8+ T cells sorted from blood. The cell subset or site tag for this specimen amounts to: CD45RA+CCR7+.

The DNA reads as follows: TGTGCCACCTGGGGGGGGGCCACCGGGGAGCTGTTTTTT. Translated, this gives CATWGGATGELFF. The receptor chain draws on TRBV11-2 and TRBJ2-2, with TRBD2 as a weak D call on 7 bases. The germline ends are 13 bases apart after V is trimmed by 10 bases and J by 4 bases. The CDR3 holds 13 amino acids from the cysteine to the phenylalanine. Only CDR3 DNA remains: 39 bases, in frame from the first base. The germline V gene yields SGHAT for CDR1 and FQNNGV for CDR2.